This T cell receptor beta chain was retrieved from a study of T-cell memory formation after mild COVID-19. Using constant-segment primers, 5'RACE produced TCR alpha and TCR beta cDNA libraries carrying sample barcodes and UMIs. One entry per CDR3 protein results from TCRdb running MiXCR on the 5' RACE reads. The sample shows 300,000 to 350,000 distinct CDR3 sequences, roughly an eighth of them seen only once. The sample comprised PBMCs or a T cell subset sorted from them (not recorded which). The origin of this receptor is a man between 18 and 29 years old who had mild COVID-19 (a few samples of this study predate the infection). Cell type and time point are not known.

The CDR3 DNA reads as TGTGCCAGCAGCGTAGGAAGGACTAGCGGGGGGCCAGAGCAGTTCTTC. It is translated as CASSVGRTSGGPEQFF. The chain employs TRBV9 and TRBJ2-1; 14 positions match TRBD2. The CDR3 runs to 16 residues. With 0 bases clipped from V and 10 bases from J, the junction kept 6 bases outside the gene matches. The germline V gene has CDR1 SGDLS and CDR2 YYNGEE. The variable domain in full, with the rest retrieved from reference TRBV9 and TRBJ2-1, is DSGVTQTPKHLITATGQRVTLRCSPRSGDLSVYWYQQSLDQGLQFLIQYYNGEERAKGNILERFSAQQFPDLHSELNLSSLELGDSALYFCASSVGRTSGGPEQFFGPGTRLTVL.